The 29 T cell receptor beta chains below were found in one sample sequenced in a study of control samples from healthy donors and cancer patients. Generated by immunoSEQ multiplex PCR, the TCRdb table keeps only in-frame clones and is missing some. Here the sample spans 400,000 to 450,000 clones, around 90% being singletons. The sample taken for sequencing was PBMCs. Receptors originate from a man in his forties with head and neck cancer.

Written as DNA, the CDR3 is TGTGCCAGCCAAAATCGAGGGGCAGGGTCCTACGAGCAGTACTTC. This encodes CASQNRGAGSYEQYF. The V call is TRBV9, the J call TRBJ2-7; D tentatively fits TRBD1 or TRBD2 (5 bases each). V lost 7 bases and J lost 1, with 18 bases in between. The germline CDR1 and CDR2 sequences are SGDLS and YYNGEE. CDR3 length: 15 residues.

This clone has more than one count but fewer than ten. The chain links TRBV11-2 to TRBJ1-5; D gene unclear. Deletions cut 2 bases from V and 0 bases from J, with 2 bases between. CDR1 and CDR2 from the germline V gene are SGHAT and FQNNGV. The CDR3 is 13 amino acids. CDR3 in DNA: TGTGCCAGCAGCTTAATTAGCAATCAGCCCCAGCATTTT. It specifies CASSLISNQPQHF.

The chain has TRBV6-2 or TRBV6-3 and TRBJ1-6; TRBD1 is a possible D gene (6 bases). The CDR3 is 17 residues long. The V and J ends lost 3 bases and 0 bases respectively, with 12 bases between them. Per the germline V gene, CDR1 is MNHEY and CDR2 is SVGEGT. The CDR3 protein is CASSYRDKSSYNSPLHF. The CDR3, as DNA: TGTGCCAGCAGTTATCGGGACAAGAGCTCCTATAATTCACCCCTCCACTTT.

This chain links TRBV28 with TRBJ2-3, with 9 bases that match TRBD1. Germline CDR1 MDHEN, CDR2 SYDVKM. The V gene end was trimmed by 10 bases and the J gene end by 4 bases; junction bases not matched to a gene: 12. The CDR3 runs 15 residues. CDR3 bases: TGTGCCACCACGTATGGGACAGGGAATTCAGATACGCAGTATTTT. It is translated as CATTYGTGNSDTQYF.

The gene calls are TRBV11-2 and TRBJ1-2, with a tentative D call TRBD1 (5 bases). Germline CDR1 SGHAT, CDR2 FQNNGV. The CDR3 totals 14 residues. V was trimmed by 2 bases and J by 8 bases, leaving 15 bases between them. The CDR3 protein is CASSLPSQGSGYTF. CDR3 nucleotide sequence: TGTGCCAGCAGCTTACCCTCTCAGGGCAGCGGCTACACCTTC.

A single count supports this clone. The chain has TRBV5-1 and TRBJ2-5, with TRBD1 matching 8 bases. CDR1 is SGHRS, CDR2 YFSETQ, per germline. With 3 bases clipped from V and 4 bases from J, the junction kept 5 bases outside the gene matches. The CDR3 sequence is 14 residues long. The DNA of the CDR3 is TGCGCCAGCAGCTGGACAGGGATAGGAGAGACCCAGTACTTC. Translating it yields CASSWTGIGETQYF.

In its sample, this clone was seen a few times. This chain joins TRBV29-1 and TRBJ2-3; 7 bases fit TRBD2. CDR1 and CDR2 from the germline V gene are SQVTM and ANQGSEA. This CDR3 region has 14 residues. Here the CDR3 reads CSLAGRENADTQYF. The CDR3 nucleotides read TGCAGTCTAGCCGGGCGGGAGAATGCAGATACGCAGTATTTT.

The chain uses TRBV6-5 and TRBJ2-2, with D possibly TRBD2 on 6 matching bases. V was shortened by 5 bases and J by 7 bases, with 17 bases between the two germline ends. The CDR3 is 15 residues long. The V gene's germline CDR1 is MNHEY and CDR2 SVGAGI. CDR3 sequence (DNA): TGTGCCAGCAGTCCCTGGCGGGAAACCGTCGGGGAGCTGTTTTTT. This sequence encodes CASSPWRETVGELFF.

This clone has just a few counts. The chain recombines TRBV28 with TRBJ2-7; tentative D call: TRBD2 (6 bases). V lost 5 bases, J lost 6 bases, and 29 bases lay in between. In germline, CDR1 is MDHEN, CDR2 SYDVKM. This CDR3 has 18 residues. Written as DNA, the CDR3 is TGTGCCAGCAGTCCATTACTACGGGCCTCCTCCACGCGGGGCGAGCAGTACTTC. Translation gives CASSPLLRASSTRGEQYF.

CDR3 sequence reads: CASRVTGQETQYF. The CDR3 DNA is TGTGCCAGCAGGGTGACGGGGCAAGAGACCCAGTACTTC. The chain couples TRBV28 to TRBJ2-5, with a weak D call TRBD2 (5 bases). This CDR3 region has 13 residues. The V and J ends lost 6 bases and 2 bases respectively, with 10 bases between them. Germline CDR1 reads MDHEN; CDR2 reads SYDVKM.

The rearrangement links TRBV6-1 to TRBJ1-5; D is unresolved. The V end was cut by 0 bases, the J end by 6 bases, with 9 bases between. The CDR3 loop spans 14 amino acids. Per the germline V gene, CDR1 is MNHNS and CDR2 is SASEGT. This chain's CDR3 is CASSEASIVQPQHF. DNA of the CDR3: TGTGCCAGCAGTGAAGCCTCTATAGTTCAGCCCCAGCATTTT.

The sample holds one count of this clone. The genes are TRBV19 and TRBJ1-3, with 7 bases that match TRBD1. The V gene end was trimmed by 4 bases and the J gene end by 3 bases; junction bases not matched to a gene: 6. CDR1 and CDR2 from the germline V gene are LNHDA and SQIVND (reference sequence). This CDR3 is built from 15 residues. CDR3 region: CASSTSQGLGNTIYF. The CDR3 nucleotides read TGTGCCAGTAGTACCTCACAGGGGCTTGGAAACACCATATATTTT.

This sequence joins TRBV5-1 and TRBJ2-5; TRBD1 is a possible D gene (6 bases). This CDR3 region has 14 residues. Germline V CDR1 and CDR2: SGHRS, YFSETQ. Trimming removed 4 bases at V and 1 base at J, with 11 bases between. The CDR3 sequence is CASSRDTSQETQYF. In DNA, the CDR3 is TGCGCCAGCAGCCGGGACACTAGCCAAGAGACCCAGTACTTC.

The genes are TRBV6-4 and TRBJ2-1; 10 bases are shared with TRBD2. V was clipped by 6 bases and J by 6 bases; unmatched bases: 14. The CDR3 is 17 amino acids. Per germline, CDR1 MRHNA and CDR2 SNTAGT. The CDR3 is CASRKVAGGLAGNEQFF. The CDR3 region has the DNA TGTGCCAGCAGAAAGGTAGCGGGGGGCCTTGCGGGCAATGAGCAGTTCTTC.

The chain links TRBV7-3 to TRBJ2-1; TRBD2 aligns across 9 bases. J lost 5 bases, V lost 5 bases, and 7 bases had no gene match. This CDR3 has 15 residues. The germline V gene has CDR1 SGHTA and CDR2 FQGTGA. The CDR3 region has the DNA TGTGCCAGCAGCCCGACTAGCGGAGCTAACAATGAGCAGTTCTTC. It specifies CASSPTSGANNEQFF.

The chain links TRBV7-2 to TRBJ1-2; no clear D. The CDR3 covers 15 residues. Germline CDR1 reads SGHTA; CDR2 reads FQGNSA. V was pared by 2 bases and J by 5 bases, with 15 bases between. CDR3 DNA: TGTGCCAGCAGCTTACCGGGGAGGCCGGGGTATGGCTACACCTTC. Translated, it gives CASSLPGRPGYGYTF.

Remarks on this clone: The identical CDR3 is also encoded by other nucleotide sequences in the sample. This chain uses TRBV9 with TRBJ2-7, with D perhaps TRBD1 or TRBD2 (5 bases each). V was pared by 0 bases and J by 0 bases, with 7 bases between. Germline V gene sequence: CDR1 SGDLS, CDR2 YYNGEE. The CDR3 totals 14 residues. DNA for the CDR3: TGTGCCAGCAGCGTAGGGGGGAGCTCCTACGAGCAGTACTTC. Its protein product is CASSVGGSSYEQYF.

The CDR3: CASSQQGTGDEQYF. In DNA, the CDR3 is TGTGCCAGCTCACAACAGGGGACAGGGGACGAGCAGTACTTC. This chain links TRBV18 with TRBJ2-7; 10 nucleotides line up with TRBD1. This CDR3 is built from 14 residues. Germline V CDR1 and CDR2: KGHSH, LQKENI. V was pared by 4 bases and J by 5 bases, with 5 bases of the junction left unmatched.

This chain connects TRBV24-1 to TRBJ1-5; TRBD1 agrees at 8 bases. There are 14 residues in the CDR3. The germline V gene has CDR1 KGHDR and CDR2 SFDVKD. The ends lost 3 bases at V and 7 bases at J; junction bases unmatched: 4. The CDR3 DNA follows: TGTGCCACCAGTGATAGGACAGGGACACAGCCCCAGCATTTT. Its translation is CATSDRTGTQPQHF.

This chain connects TRBV3-1 (or the pseudogene TRBV3-2) to TRBJ1-1, with D uncertain. CDR3 length: 14 residues. With 4 bases removed from V and 1 base from J, the gap between germline ends came to 10 bases. Germline values: CDR1 LGHDT, CDR2 YNNKEL (reference sequence). CDR3 loop: CASSLQRANTEAFF. As DNA, the CDR3 is TGTGCCAGCAGCCTCCAGAGGGCGAACACTGAAGCTTTCTTT.

This chain links TRBV5-4 with TRBJ1-1; 11 nucleotides line up with TRBD1. The CDR3 is 15 amino acids. Germline-derived CDR1 and CDR2 are SGHNT and YYREEE (reference sequence). The V gene end was trimmed by 2 bases and the J gene end by 5 bases; junction bases not matched to a gene: 5. The CDR3 DNA reads TGTGCCAGCAGCTTACGGGACAGGGGGAGTACTGAAGCTTTCTTT. Protein: CASSLRDRGSTEAFF.

This clone was counted a single time. The chain recombines TRBV24-1 with TRBJ1-5; tentatively, D is TRBD1 (5 bases). The germline V gene encodes CDR1 KGHDR and CDR2 SFDVKD. The CDR3 runs 13 residues. Between the trimmed V and J ends, which lost 7 bases and 7 bases, there was a span of 13 bases. CDR3 DNA sequence: TGTGCCACCAGCAAAGGGGAGAAGCAGCCCCAGCATTTT. It translates to CATSKGEKQPQHF.

This sequence joins TRBV27 and TRBJ1-6; possibly TRBD1 for D (5 bases). The germline V gene encodes CDR1 MNHEY and CDR2 SMNVEV (reference sequence). V gave up 2 bases and J gave up 2 bases, with 16 bases separating them. The CDR3 spans 18 residues. CDR3 bases: TGTGCCAGCAGTTTAGAAGGCCTCGGGACCGCCTATAATTCACCCCTCCACTTT. Amino acids: CASSLEGLGTAYNSPLHF.

A single count supports this clone. The chain joins TRBV6-5 to TRBJ1-5, with no clear D. The CDR3 consists of 14 residues. V lost 6 bases and J lost 0, with 9 bases in between. From germline, CDR1 is MNHEY and CDR2 SVGAGI. The CDR3 region has the DNA TGTGCCAGCAGGACGGATCATAGCAATCAGCCCCAGCATTTT. Its translation: CASRTDHSNQPQHF.

This rearrangement joins TRBV28 to TRBJ2-7, with a tentative D call TRBD1 (6 bases). Trimming shortened V by 8 bases and J by 6 bases, and 20 bases separated the two germline ends. There are 14 residues in the CDR3. The germline V gene has CDR1 MDHEN and CDR2 SYDVKM. The CDR3 nucleotides read TGTGCCAGCGCCTCGCCAGGGACAAAAATCGAGCAGTACTTC. Translating gives CASASPGTKIEQYF.

The gene calls are TRBV5-6 and TRBJ2-5; D possibly uses TRBD1 or TRBD2 (5 bases each). V lost 4 bases and J 2 bases, leaving 18 bases between the germline ends. The V gene's germline CDR1 is SGHDT and CDR2 YYEEEE. CDR3 length equals 16 residues. This CDR3 is CASSLRDGRVQETQYF. CDR3 DNA sequence: TGTGCCAGCAGCCTAAGGGACGGTCGGGTACAAGAGACCCAGTACTTC.

The chain couples TRBV24-1 to TRBJ1-5; D might be TRBD1 (5 bases). Germline V gives CDR1 KGHDR, CDR2 SFDVKD. Trimming shortened V by 5 bases and J by 0 bases, and 7 bases separated the two germline ends. The CDR3 sequence is 14 residues long. CDR3: CATSGGVSNQPQHF. As DNA, the CDR3 is TGTGCCACCAGTGGGGGGGTTAGCAATCAGCCCCAGCATTTT.

The chain joins TRBV6-6 to TRBJ1-3; D remains ambiguous. Per germline, CDR1 MNHNY and CDR2 SVGAGI (reference sequence). V was pared by 2 bases and J by 0 bases, with 11 bases between. This CDR3 region has 16 residues. The CDR3 DNA reads TGTGCCAGCAGTTACCTACCGGGGAGCTCTGGAAACACCATATATTTT. Its protein is CASSYLPGSSGNTIYF.

The gene calls are TRBV7-6 and TRBJ1-1, with TRBD1 matching over 8 bases. V dropped 1 base and J dropped 0; count of bases not matched to a gene: 4. The germline V gene has CDR1 SGHVS and CDR2 FNYEAQ. The CDR3 has 16 residues. CDR3 amino acids: CASSLEQGAMNTEAFF. The CDR3 region has the DNA TGTGCCAGCAGCTTAGAGCAGGGGGCCATGAACACTGAAGCTTTCTTT.